A selection of T cell receptor beta chains follows, all from one sample in a study of OX40 agonist ivuxolimab in advanced cancers. TCRdb's copy holds only in-frame clones and misses some; the assay was immunoSEQ multiplex PCR. The sample holds 70,000 to 80,000 clones, over 90% seen once. The sequencing used CD4+ or CD8+ T cells sorted from blood, collected in a trial of the OX40 agonist ivuxolimab. These receptors were taken from an adult with an advanced solid tumor such as melanoma, head and neck, liver or kidney cancer. Both conserved end residues are part of each CDR3. A D gene is named only where the DNA matches it firmly. A clone size is listed for some rows: how often the clone was seen (once, few, many), or a class if it is expanded.

cdr3_aa cdr3_nt cdr3_length clone_size j_call d_call v_call
CASTQDSANEKLFF TGTGCCAGTACACAGGACAGCGCTAATGAAAAACTGTTTTTT 14 once TRBJ1-4 . TRBV9
CASSVGRGAGQPQHF TGTGCCAGCAGTGTAGGACGGGGGGCCGGTCAGCCCCAGCATTTT 15 . TRBJ1-5 . TRBV6-1
CASSFGLAGGLPISEFF TGTGCCAGCAGTTTTGGGCTAGCGGGGGGGCTCCCCATAAGTGAATTCTTC 17 . TRBJ2-1 TRBD2 TRBV27
CASSSPGGKRLFF TGTGCCAGCAGCTCCCCCGGGGGTAAGCGGTTGTTTTTT 13 . TRBJ1-4 . TRBV7-9
CATSRSGAGEGWEQFF TGTGCCACCAGCAGGTCCGGGGCAGGGGAAGGGTGGGAGCAGTTCTTC 16 . TRBJ2-1 . TRBV15
CASSLDLGTGTNYTF TGTGCCAGCAGCTTAGATCTCGGGACAGGGACTAACTACACCTTC 15 . TRBJ1-2 TRBD1 TRBV11-2
CAHLGAFNYGYTF TGTGCTCACCTCGGGGCCTTCAACTATGGCTACACCTTC 13 few TRBJ1-2 . TRBV30
CASSLFSGAPNYGYTF TGTGCCAGCAGTTTATTTTCGGGAGCCCCTAACTATGGCTACACCTTC 16 . TRBJ1-2 . TRBV27
CASSLGGYEQYF TGCGCCAGCAGCTTAGGGGGATACGAGCAGTACTTC 12 . TRBJ2-7 . TRBV5-1
CASSVRDREGYGVTDTQYF TGTGCCAGCAGCGTCCGGGACAGGGAGGGGTATGGGGTCACAGATACGCAGTATTTT 19 . TRBJ2-3 TRBD1 TRBV9
CAISEFVGGDANYGYTF TGTGCCATCAGTGAGTTCGTAGGGGGGGACGCTAACTATGGCTACACCTTC 17 once TRBJ1-2 . TRBV10-3
CASSAWLGTSDTQYF TGTGCCAGCAGCGCTTGGTTGGGCACGTCAGATACGCAGTATTTT 15 . TRBJ2-3 . TRBV6-5
CASRRTGRSGYTF TGTGCCAGTAGAAGGACGGGGCGGAGTGGCTACACCTTC 13 . TRBJ1-2 . TRBV19
CASSQETYLSSYEQYF TGCGCCAGCAGCCAAGAGACGTACTTAAGCTCCTACGAGCAGTACTTC 16 . TRBJ2-7 . TRBV4-1
CAISGTGGERNGELFF TGTGCCATCAGCGGAACAGGGGGCGAACGGAACGGGGAGCTGTTTTTT 16 . TRBJ2-2 TRBD1 TRBV10-3
CASSLGGRGYQETQYF TGTGCCAGCAGCTTAGGCGGCAGGGGGTACCAAGAGACCCAGTACTTC 16 . TRBJ2-5 TRBD1 TRBV7-2
CASSPGGELFF TGTGCCAGCAGCCCCGGCGGGGAGCTGTTTTTT 11 . TRBJ2-2 . TRBV6-5
CASSTGAGEKLFF TGTGCCAGCAGTACGGGGGCCGGAGAAAAACTGTTTTTT 13 once TRBJ1-4 . TRBV6-5
CASSLEGARANPPQHF TGTGCCAGCAGTTTAGAGGGGGCGCGGGCCAACCCGCCCCAGCATTTT 16 . TRBJ1-5 TRBD1 TRBV28
CASSVWGRLGEKLFF TGTGCCAGCAGCGTATGGGGGCGCTTGGGTGAAAAACTGTTTTTT 15 . TRBJ1-4 . TRBV9
CASGDSRLYGYTF TGTGCCAGCGGGGACAGTCGACTTTATGGCTACACCTTC 13 . TRBJ1-2 TRBD1 TRBV27
CASSLGGGEQYF TGTGCCAGCAGCTTGGGTGGAGGGGAGCAGTACTTC 12 . TRBJ2-7 . TRBV5-6
CASSPGSPYEQYF TGCGCCAGCAGCCCGGGATCTCCCTACGAGCAGTACTTC 13 . TRBJ2-7 . TRBV5-1
CASGFVGFGEKLFF TGTGCCAGCGGGTTTGTGGGGTTTGGTGAAAAACTGTTTTTT 14 . TRBJ1-4 . TRBV27
CASSLHKTKRGYTF TGTGCCAGCAGTTTACACAAAACCAAACGTGGCTACACCTTC 14 once TRBJ1-2 . TRBV28
CASSLDPVPTDTQYF TGTGCCAGCAGCTTAGATCCCGTTCCCACAGATACGCAGTATTTT 15 . TRBJ2-3 . TRBV7-2
CASSQDYDQMAYEQYF TGTGCCAGCAGCCAAGACTACGACCAGATGGCCTACGAGCAGTACTTC 16 . TRBJ2-7 . TRBV11-3
CASSIGGETQYF TGTGCCAGTAGTATAGGGGGGGAGACCCAGTACTTC 12 . TRBJ2-5 . TRBV19
CASSQETGSHEKLFF TGCGCCAGCAGCCAAGAGACAGGGAGTCACGAAAAACTGTTTTTT 15 . TRBJ1-4 TRBD1 TRBV4-3
CASRSGTPLDGYTF TGTGCCAGCAGATCCGGGACGCCTCTGGATGGCTACACCTTC 14 . TRBJ1-2 . TRBV7-9
CASSFLGGISKNIQYF TGTGCCAGCAGTTTCTTGGGGGGAATCTCCAAAAACATTCAGTACTTC 16 . TRBJ2-4 . TRBV27
CASSLPGTSGSEKQFF TGTGCCAGCAGCTTACCCGGGACTAGCGGGTCCGAAAAGCAGTTCTTC 16 . TRBJ2-1 TRBD2 TRBV7-9
CASSQDPSWEGAVGYTF TGCGCCAGCAGCCAAGATCCCTCCTGGGAGGGGGCTGTCGGCTACACCTTC 17 . TRBJ1-2 TRBD1 TRBV4-3
CASSIDLTVPGYTF TGTGCCAGTAGTATAGATCTGACAGTCCCTGGCTACACCTTC 14 . TRBJ1-2 . TRBV19
CASSSWREGTTREQFF TGTGCCAGCAGTTCCTGGCGGGAGGGAACCACAAGGGAGCAGTTCTTC 16 . TRBJ2-1 TRBD2 TRBV27
CASSLPTSSYEQYF TGCGCCAGCAGCTTGCCCACGAGCTCCTACGAGCAGTACTTC 14 . TRBJ2-7 . TRBV5-1
CASSHAGRSYEQYF TGCGCCAGCAGCCACGCTGGCCGATCCTACGAGCAGTACTTC 14 once TRBJ2-7 . TRBV4-1
CASSPGVLDSSYNEQFF TGCGCCAGCAGCCCTGGGGTGTTGGACAGCTCCTACAATGAGCAGTTCTTC 17 . TRBJ2-1 . TRBV4-3
CASSLGGSAAYEQYF TGTGCCAGCAGTTTAGGGGGTAGCGCCGCCTACGAGCAGTACTTC 15 . TRBJ2-7 . TRBV27
CASSLSAGELFF TGTGCCAGCAGCCTTAGCGCTGGGGAGCTGTTTTTT 12 . TRBJ2-2 . TRBV9
CASPKAQTANTEAFF TGTGCCAGCCCGAAGGCCCAGACAGCGAACACTGAAGCTTTCTTT 15 . TRBJ1-1 . TRBV2
CASSQEAFPRGSYEQYF TGCGCCAGCAGCCAAGAGGCCTTCCCGCGGGGGTCCTACGAGCAGTACTTC 17 . TRBJ2-7 TRBD2 TRBV4-3
CSALTVLSGNTIYF TGCAGCGCCCTGACAGTACTCTCTGGAAACACCATATATTTT 14 . TRBJ1-3 . TRBV29-1
CASSVVTLGGFEQFF TGTGCCAGCAGCGTAGTAACCCTCGGGGGGTTTGAGCAGTTCTTC 15 . TRBJ2-1 TRBD2 TRBV9
CASSQDQGLGYGYTF TGCGCCAGCAGCCAAGACCAGGGGTTGGGCTATGGCTACACCTTC 15 . TRBJ1-2 . TRBV4-3
CASSQDPTASNEQFF TGCGCCAGCAGCCAAGATCCCACGGCCTCCAATGAGCAGTTCTTC 15 . TRBJ2-1 . TRBV4-3
CASSVEDSPFYEQYF TGTGCCAGCAGCGTAGAAGACAGCCCGTTCTACGAGCAGTACTTC 15 . TRBJ2-7 . TRBV9
CASSVGWEGGLVEQFF TGTGCCAGCAGCGTAGGATGGGAGGGGGGTTTGGTGGAGCAGTTCTTC 16 . TRBJ2-1 . TRBV9
CASSQDFPAWGAFF TGTGCCAGCAGCCAAGATTTCCCAGCATGGGGAGCTTTCTTT 14 . TRBJ1-1 . TRBV14
CATSPGQGGSDEQFF TGTGCCACCTCCCCCGGGCAGGGTGGTTCGGATGAGCAGTTCTTC 15 . TRBJ2-1 . TRBV6-5
CASSGFGGTYNEQFF TGTGCCAGCAGCGGATTTGGGGGAACCTACAATGAGCAGTTCTTC 15 . TRBJ2-1 . TRBV9
CASSQEAQPIFYGYTF TGTGCCAGCAGCCAAGAAGCTCAGCCCATCTTTTATGGCTACACCTTC 16 . TRBJ1-2 . TRBV4-2
CATSREAGVYYEQYF TGTGCCACCAGCAGAGAGGCAGGGGTTTACTACGAGCAGTACTTC 15 once TRBJ2-7 . TRBV15
CASSLTLNTEAFF TGTGCCAGCAGCTTAACATTGAACACTGAAGCTTTCTTT 13 . TRBJ1-1 . TRBV7-2
CASSLSMDIFYGYTF TGTGCCAGCAGTTTATCGATGGACATCTTCTATGGCTACACCTTC 15 . TRBJ1-2 . TRBV27
CASTQHRDVSTEAFF TGTGCCAGCACCCAGCACAGGGACGTTTCCACTGAAGCTTTCTTT 15 . TRBJ1-1 . TRBV6-6
CASSVGGGPGNEQFF TGTGCCAGCAGCGTCGGGGGAGGGCCAGGCAATGAGCAGTTCTTC 15 . TRBJ2-1 TRBD2 TRBV9
CASSPGLRTYEQYF TGTGCCAGCAGCCCCGGACTAAGAACCTACGAGCAGTACTTC 14 . TRBJ2-7 . TRBV28
CASSPLAGAYNEQFF TGTGCCAGCAGTCCACTAGCGGGAGCCTACAATGAGCAGTTCTTC 15 . TRBJ2-1 TRBD2 TRBV27
CASSFLPGVEATGTQYF TGTGCCAGCAGTTTCTTGCCGGGAGTGGAGGCAACGGGTACGCAGTATTTT 17 once TRBJ2-3 . TRBV28